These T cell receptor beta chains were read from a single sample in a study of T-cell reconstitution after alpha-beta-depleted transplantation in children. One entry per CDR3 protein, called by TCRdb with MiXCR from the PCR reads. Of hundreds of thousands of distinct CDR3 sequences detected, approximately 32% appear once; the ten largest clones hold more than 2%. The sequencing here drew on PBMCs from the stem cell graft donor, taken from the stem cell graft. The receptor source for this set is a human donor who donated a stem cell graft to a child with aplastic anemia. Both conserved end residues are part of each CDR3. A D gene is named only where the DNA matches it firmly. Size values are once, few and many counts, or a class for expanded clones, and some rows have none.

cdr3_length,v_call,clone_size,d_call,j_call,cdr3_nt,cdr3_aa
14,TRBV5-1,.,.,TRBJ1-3,TGCGCCAGCAGCCCCGATGCCTCTGGAAACACCATATATTTT,CASSPDASGNTIYF
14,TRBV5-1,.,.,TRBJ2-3,TGCGCCAGCAGCTTCACTAGTTCCGCAGATACGCAGTATTTT,CASSFTSSADTQYF
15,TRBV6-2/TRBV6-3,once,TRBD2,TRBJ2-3,TGTGCCAGCAGTTACACGGGACTAGCAGGAGATACGCAGTATTTT,CASSYTGLAGDTQYF
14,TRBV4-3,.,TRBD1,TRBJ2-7,TGCGCCAGCAGCCCAAACACAGGGGCCTACGAGCAGTACTTC,CASSPNTGAYEQYF
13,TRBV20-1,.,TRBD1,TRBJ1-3,TGCAGTGCTAGTACAGGGGCTGGAAACACCATATATTTT,CSASTGAGNTIYF
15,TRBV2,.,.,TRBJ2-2,TGTGCCAGCAGTCGGACAGACGCGAACACCGGGGAGCTGTTTTTT,CASSRTDANTGELFF
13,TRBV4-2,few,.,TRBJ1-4,TGTGCCAGCAGCCACCCGGACCGGACCGAACTGTTTTTT,CASSHPDRTELFF
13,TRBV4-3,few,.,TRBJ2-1,TGCGCCAGCAGCCAAGAAAGGTACGATGAGCAGTTCTTC,CASSQERYDEQFF
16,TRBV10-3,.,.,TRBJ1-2,TGTGCCATCAGTGAGCCACGGGGGGGAGTTAACTATGGCTACACCTTC,CAISEPRGGVNYGYTF
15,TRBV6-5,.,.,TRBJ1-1,TGTGCCAGCAGTTTCAACAGTGCTATGAACACTGAAGCTTTCTTT,CASSFNSAMNTEAFF
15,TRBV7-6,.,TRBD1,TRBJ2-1,TGTGCCAGCAGCTTAGGAAGGACAGGAGGCAATGAGCAGTTCTTC,CASSLGRTGGNEQFF
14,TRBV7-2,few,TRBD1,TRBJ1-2,TGTGCCAGCAGCTCCAATCAGGGGGCTTATGGCTACACCTTC,CASSSNQGAYGYTF
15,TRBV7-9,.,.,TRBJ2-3,TGTGCCAGCAGCTTAGGGTCCGCGAGCACAGATACGCAGTATTTT,CASSLGSASTDTQYF
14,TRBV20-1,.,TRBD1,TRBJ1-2,TGCAGTGCTAGACATGGGACAGCAAACTATGGCTACACCTTC,CSARHGTANYGYTF
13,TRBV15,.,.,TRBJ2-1,TGTGCCACCAGCAGAGTCGCCGACAATGAGCAGTTCTTC,CATSRVADNEQFF
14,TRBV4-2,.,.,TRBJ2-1,TGTGCCAGCAGCCAAGAGGACTCCTTGGCTGAGCAGTTCTTC,CASSQEDSLAEQFF
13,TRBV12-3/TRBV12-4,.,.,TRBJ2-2,TGTGCCAGCGACCCTTCGAACACCGGGGAGCTGTTTTTT,CASDPSNTGELFF
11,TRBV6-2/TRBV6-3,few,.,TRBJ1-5,TGTGCCACCGGGAGCAATCAGCCCCAGCATTTT,CATGSNQPQHF
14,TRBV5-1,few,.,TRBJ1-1,TGCGCCAGCAGCTTTCGTTCAGACAACACTGAAGCTTTCTTT,CASSFRSDNTEAFF
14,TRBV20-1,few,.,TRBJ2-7,TGCAGTGCTAGAGATATGGATTACCTATACGAGCAGTACTTC,CSARDMDYLYEQYF
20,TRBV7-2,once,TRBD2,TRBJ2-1,TGTGCCAGCAGCTTAGCGGACCCGTTACGGCTAGCGGGAGCACACAATGAGCAGTTCTTC,CASSLADPLRLAGAHNEQFF
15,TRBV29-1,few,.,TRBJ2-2,TGCAGCGTTGAAAAGGCGGGTGTGAACACCGGGGAGCTGTTTTTT,CSVEKAGVNTGELFF
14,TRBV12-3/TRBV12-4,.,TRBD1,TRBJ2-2,TGTGCCAGCTTACCCGGGACAGTCACCGGGGAGCTGTTTTTT,CASLPGTVTGELFF
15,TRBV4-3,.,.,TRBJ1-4,TGCGCCAGCAGCCAAGACAGGGTTCTGAGTGAAAAACTGTTTTTT,CASSQDRVLSEKLFF
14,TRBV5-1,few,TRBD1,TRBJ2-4,TGCGCCAGCAGCCAAATGACAGGGGGCAACATTCAGTACTTC,CASSQMTGGNIQYF
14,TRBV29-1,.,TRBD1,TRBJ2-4,TGCAGCGTTGGCCAGGGGGTATCCAAAAACATTCAGTACTTC,CSVGQGVSKNIQYF
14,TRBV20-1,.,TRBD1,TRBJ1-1,TGCAGTGCTAGAAATCGGACAGGGCCCTTCAGTTCTTTCTTT,CSARNRTGPFSSFF
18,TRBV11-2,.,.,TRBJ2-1,TGTGCCAGCGCCGACCGGGGCCCCGCGAGGATTACCTACAATGAGCAGTTCTTC,CASADRGPARITYNEQFF
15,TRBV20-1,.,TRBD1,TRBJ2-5,TGCAGTGCTAGAGAGACGGGACAGGCAGAAGAGACCCAGTACTTC,CSARETGQAEETQYF
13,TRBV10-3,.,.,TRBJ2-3,TGTGCCATCAGTGAGGGCCGGACAGATACGCAGTATTTT,CAISEGRTDTQYF
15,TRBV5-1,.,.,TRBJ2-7,TGCGCCAGCAGCTTGGCCGGGCAGGGTTCCTACGACCAGTACTTC,CASSLAGQGSYDQYF
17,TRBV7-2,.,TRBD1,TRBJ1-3,TGTGCCAGCAGCTTAGCCGGGACAGGGGGCACTGGAAACACCATATATTTT,CASSLAGTGGTGNTIYF
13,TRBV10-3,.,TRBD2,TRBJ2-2,TGTGCCATCGGACCCAGGGAGGGCGGGGAGCTGTTTTTT,CAIGPREGGELFF
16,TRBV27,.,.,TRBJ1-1,TGTGCCAGCAGTTTTACCCCGGGTTCTCCAGGTACTGAAGCTTTCTTT,CASSFTPGSPGTEAFF
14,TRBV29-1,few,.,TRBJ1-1,TGCAGCGTCCCGATGGGGGGGAAGAACACTGAAGCTTTCTTT,CSVPMGGKNTEAFF
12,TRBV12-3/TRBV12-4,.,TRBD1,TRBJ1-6,TGTGCCAGCAGTTACAGGGGTCCACCCCTCCACTTT,CASSYRGPPLHF
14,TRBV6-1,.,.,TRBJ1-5,TGTGCCAGCAGTGGACAGGAAGGCAATCAGCCCCAGCATTTT,CASSGQEGNQPQHF
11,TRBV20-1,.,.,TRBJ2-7,TGCAGTTGCATCAGGGGCTACGAGCAGTACTTC,CSCIRGYEQYF
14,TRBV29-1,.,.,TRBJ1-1,TGCAGCGTTGTCGCCGGGACACCCGGGACTGAAGCTTTCTTT,CSVVAGTPGTEAFF
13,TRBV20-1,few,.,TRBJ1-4,TGCAGTGCCCAACCAGGCCCTAATGAAAAACTGTTTTTT,CSAQPGPNEKLFF
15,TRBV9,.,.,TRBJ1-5,TGTGCCAGCAGCGCGAGGGGCGGGGGCAATCAGCCCCAGCATTTT,CASSARGGGNQPQHF